The 21 T cell receptor beta chains listed next were all sequenced from one sample in a study of T cells in Graves' hyperthyroidism and ophthalmopathy. Amplification yielded TCR beta CDR3 regions, with RNA transcripts as the source. The primer set for the first-round RT-PCR of the TCR CDR3 was HTBI. TCRdb re-analysed the multiplex PCR reads in MiXCR, keeping a single row per CDR3 protein. Altogether about 640,000 distinct CDR3 sequences are present, roughly 14% being singletons, with the ten largest covering 9.5% to 15%. Material for sequencing was blood. The source is a woman aged 45-59 years with Graves' ophthalmopathy.

This clonotype was seen many times. The chain employs TRBV28 and TRBJ1-4, with a weak D call TRBD1 (5 bases). The CDR3 is 13 residues long. V was cut by 2 bases and J by 8 bases, with 9 bases left in between. Germline V gives CDR1 MDHEN, CDR2 SYDVKM. CDR3 sequence reads: CASSLPGTEKLFF. CDR3 DNA: TGTGCCAGCAGTTTACCAGGGACGGAAAAACTGTTTTTT. The entire variable domain, with the rest obtained from reference TRBV28 and TRBJ1-4, is as follows: DVKVTQSSRYLVKRTGEKVFLECVQDMDHENMFWYRQDPGLGLRLIYFSYDVKMKEKGDIPEGYSVSREKKERFSLILESASTNQTSMYLCASSLPGTEKLFFGSGTQLSVL.

The rearrangement uses TRBV6-2 or TRBV6-3 and TRBJ2-1; D is unclear. V lost 10 bases, J lost 2 bases, and 12 bases lay in between. From germline, CDR1 is MNHEY and CDR2 SVGEGT. The CDR3 spans 13 residues. This CDR3 is CATQTFAYNEQFF. The CDR3 nucleotides read TGTGCCACACAGACTTTTGCCTACAATGAGCAGTTCTTC.

Regarding this clonotype: An end of the junction differs from the germline gene, which may be a read error. This chain uses TRBV10-3 with TRBJ2-7; 7 bases fit TRBD1. Germline-derived CDR1 and CDR2 are ENHRY and SYGVKD. The CDR3 is 14 residues long. CDR3 sequence: CATKPGQSSYERYF. CDR3 sequence (DNA): TGTGCCACCAAACCGGGACAGAGCTCCTACGAGCGGTACTTC.

The CDR3 DNA is TGTGCCAGCAGTTACTCGAGGGCAGGAGGGACCACTGAAGCTTTCTTT. The encoded protein is CASSYSRAGGTTEAFF. The rearrangement uses TRBV6-2 or TRBV6-3 and TRBJ1-1; perhaps TRBD1 as D (5 bases). The ends were cut back, 0 bases at V and 4 bases at J, with 15 bases in the middle. The CDR3 has 16 amino acids. Germline V gene data show CDR1 as MNHEY and CDR2 as SVGEGT.

J is TRBJ1-2 and V is TRBV6-1; 8 bases map to TRBD1. The CDR3 sequence is 13 residues long. The V and J ends lost 0 bases and 8 bases, in that order; junction bases with no gene match: 2. CDR1 is MNHNS and CDR2 is SASEGT in the germline V gene. CDR3 region: CASSEAAGGGYTF. The CDR3 region has the DNA TGTGCCAGCAGTGAAGCTGCAGGGGGCGGCTACACCTTC.

This clonotype was recorded a few times. The rearrangement uses TRBV19 and TRBJ1-3; D ambiguous. There are 16 residues in the CDR3. From germline, CDR1 is LNHDA and CDR2 SQIVND (reference sequence). V lost 3 bases and J 0 bases, leaving 12 bases between the germline ends. For the CDR3, the DNA is TGTGCCAGTAGTATTTCGGCAGGCGCCTCTGGAAACACCATATATTTT. This sequence encodes CASSISAGASGNTIYF.

This clonotype was counted between two and nine times. The chain joins TRBV7-2 to TRBJ2-3, with 14 bases that match TRBD2. Germline V gene data show CDR1 as SGHTA and CDR2 as FQGNSA. The trim removed 4 bases at V and 5 bases at J, leaving 5 bases unmatched. The CDR3 is 16 amino acids. CDR3 DNA: TGTGCCAGCAGCTACCGACTAGCGGGAGGGTTAGATACGCAGTATTTT. It translates to CASSYRLAGGLDTQYF.

This clonotype showed up just a few times. Here the CDR3 reads CSAYLPGYGYTF. Here the CDR3 DNA reads TGCAGTGCTTACCTCCCAGGGTATGGCTACACCTTC. The chain has TRBV20-1 and TRBJ1-2; TRBD1 is a possible D gene (5 bases). CDR1 is DFQATT, CDR2 SNEGSKA, per germline (reference sequence). The ends were cut back, 5 bases at V and 5 bases at J, with 12 bases in the middle. This CDR3 has 12 residues.

This clonotype was seen more than once but under ten times. The genes are TRBV11-3 and TRBJ2-3; 10 bases are shared with TRBD2. V was pared by 1 base and J by 2 bases, with 9 bases of the junction left unmatched. This CDR3 is built from 18 residues. In germline, CDR1 is SGHNT, CDR2 YENEEA. As DNA, the CDR3 is TGTGCCAGCAGCTTAGGGCCCCGACTAGCGGGCTACACAGATACGCAGTATTTT. Translated, it gives CASSLGPRLAGYTDTQYF.

The table lists this clonotype with many counts. This chain joins TRBV11-2 and TRBJ2-1, with D perhaps given as TRBD1 or TRBD2 (6 bases each). V lost 2 bases, J lost 2 bases, and 19 bases lay in between. CDR1 is SGHAT, CDR2 FQNNGV, per germline. The CDR3 has 18 amino acids. The DNA of the CDR3 is TGTGCCAGCAGCTTATACGTGAGGGGGGCTGGACCCTACAATGAGCAGTTCTTC. Its translation is CASSLYVRGAGPYNEQFF.

The gene calls are TRBV9 and TRBJ1-1, with D unresolved. Germline CDR1 reads SGDLS; CDR2 reads YYNGEE. CDR3 size: 15 residues. V was cut by 0 bases and J by 0 bases, with 9 bases left in between. The CDR3 loop is CASSVDGLMNTEAFF. The CDR3 nucleotides read TGTGCCAGCAGCGTAGATGGCCTAATGAACACTGAAGCTTTCTTT.

This clonotype appeared a few times. The CDR3 is CATSKLGFGEKLFF. CDR3 nucleotides: TGTGCCACCTCCAAACTCGGGTTTGGGGAAAAACTGTTTTTT. The rearrangement uses TRBV27 and TRBJ1-4; D gene unclear. CDR3 size: 14 residues. The germline CDR1 and CDR2 sequences are MNHEY and SMNVEV (reference sequence). The V and J ends lost 10 bases and 8 bases respectively, with 20 bases between them. Combining the CDR3 with reference TRBV27 and TRBJ1-4 gives the whole variable domain EAQVTQNPRYLITVTGKKLTVTCSQNMNHEYMSWYRQDPGLGLRQIYYSMNVEVTDKGDVPEGYKVSRKEKRNFPLILESPSPNQTSLYFCATSKLGFGEKLFFGSGTQLSVL.

This clonotype was counted ten times or more. The chain employs TRBV28 and TRBJ2-4; D is undetermined. The V end lost 2 bases, the J end lost 2 bases, and 4 bases lay between the germline ends. The CDR3 consists of 13 residues. In germline, CDR1 is MDHEN, CDR2 SYDVKM. The CDR3, as DNA: TGTGCCAGCAGTTTAGCCCCCAAAAACATTCAGTACTTC. Residues: CASSLAPKNIQYF.

This clonotype was counted only a few times. CDR3 sequence reads: CSARDLYDYNEQFF. The CDR3 DNA is TGCAGTGCTAGAGATCTTTATGACTACAATGAGCAGTTCTTC. V usage is TRBV20-1 and J usage is TRBJ2-1; D unclear. CDR3 length equals 14 residues. Germline V gene lookup returns CDR1 DFQATT and CDR2 SNEGSKA (reference sequence). With 0 bases removed from V and 3 bases from J, the gap between germline ends came to 9 bases.

This clonotype appeared once. A much larger clone differs by one base, so this may be a read error. The V gene is TRBV18, the J gene TRBJ2-7, with D possibly being TRBD2 (5 bases). V lost 6 bases, J lost 4 bases, and 22 bases lay in between. The germline gives CDR1 KGHSH, CDR2 LQKENI. CDR3 size: 16 residues. CDR3 protein: CASSLMGAVVPYEQYF. CDR3 nucleotide sequence: TGTGCCAGCTCCCTCATGGGAGCGGTAGTCCCTTACGAGCAGTACTTC. The entire variable domain, with the rest obtained from reference TRBV18 and TRBJ2-7, is as follows: NAGVMQNPRHLVRRRGQEARLRCSPMKGHSHVYWYRQLPEEGLKFMVYLQKENIIDESGMPKERFSAEFPKEGPSILRIQQVVRGDSAAYFCASSLMGAVVPYEQYFGPGTRLTVT.

This clonotype has only a few counts. The V and J genes are TRBV6-2 or TRBV6-3 and TRBJ2-1, with no clear D. The CDR3 loop spans 12 amino acids. From germline, CDR1 is MNHEY and CDR2 SVGEGT. Trimming removed 8 bases at V and 8 bases at J, with 13 bases between. CDR3 amino acids: CASEGRLDEQFF. CDR3 coding DNA: TGTGCCAGCGAAGGTAGACTGGATGAGCAGTTCTTC.

This clonotype was found many times. The rearrangement links TRBV3-1 to TRBJ1-4; no clear D gene. V gave up 0 bases and J gave up 8 bases, with 10 bases separating them. Germline V gives CDR1 LGHDT, CDR2 YNNKEL (reference sequence). This CDR3 contains 14 residues. CDR3 loop: CASSQDLVGEKLFF. The DNA of the CDR3 is TGTGCCAGCAGCCAAGATTTAGTAGGCGAAAAACTGTTTTTT. Looking up the rest from reference TRBV3-1 and TRBJ1-4 gives the full variable domain: DTAVSQTPKYLVTQMGNDKSIKCEQNLGHDTMYWYKQDSKKFLKIMFSYNNKELIINETVPNRFSPKSPDKAHLNLHINSLELGDSAVYFCASSQDLVGEKLFFGSGTQLSVL.

This clonotype was counted between two and nine times. This chain uses TRBV19 with TRBJ2-3; D gene uncertain. Germline CDR1 and CDR2: LNHDA and SQIVND (reference sequence). V lost 2 bases and J 8 bases, leaving 8 bases between the germline ends. The CDR3 is made up of 12 amino acids. CDR3 sequence (DNA): TGTGCCAGTAGTATAATGGGCTCTACGCAGTATTTT. This gives the protein CASSIMGSTQYF.

The DNA of the CDR3 is TGTGCCAGCAGCCGCGGACTAGCGGTCTCCTACGAGCAGTACTTC. Its protein is CASSRGLAVSYEQYF. The V and J genes are TRBV6-1 and TRBJ2-7; 10 bases are a match to TRBD2. V trimming: 6 bases; J trimming: 0 bases; junction bases outside the gene matches: 5. Germline lookup yields CDR1 MNHNS and CDR2 SASEGT. CDR3 length: 15 amino acids.

This clonotype showed up just a few times. The chain couples TRBV5-6 to TRBJ1-2; 9 nucleotides line up with TRBD1. V trimming: 0 bases; J trimming: 6 bases; junction bases outside the gene matches: 9. This CDR3 region has 16 residues. Germline V gene sequence: CDR1 SGHDT, CDR2 YYEEEE. The CDR3: CASSLAVVTGGDGYTF. The CDR3 DNA is TGTGCCAGCAGCTTGGCCGTCGTTACAGGGGGCGATGGCTACACCTTC.

The genes are TRBV28 and TRBJ2-7; 11 bases agree with TRBD1. Trimming at V came to 4 bases and at J to 6 bases, leaving 11 bases not matched to a gene. CDR3 length equals 16 residues. Germline loops: CDR1 MDHEN, CDR2 SYDVKM. The CDR3: CASSSHGQGAIGEQYF. DNA for the CDR3: TGTGCCAGCAGTTCTCATGGACAGGGGGCTATCGGCGAGCAGTACTTC.